The 24 T cell receptor beta chains presented below share a single source sample, sequenced in a study of blood T cells in healthy people across ages. A second PCR, run for about 7 to 11 cycles, used a sample-barcoded 5' primer plus a J-beta primer mix. TCRdb ran MiXCR on the 5' RACE reads and lists one entry per CDR3 protein. This sample carries around 580,000 distinct CDR3 sequences, around 48% of them seen once, and the ten largest clones take 20% to 25%. Sequenced input: blood. These receptors were obtained from an elderly man in good health.

In DNA, the CDR3 is TGTGCCACCAGCAGAGATGGTCGCGAGCAGTACTTC. This translates into CATSRDGREQYF. The chain couples TRBV15 to TRBJ2-7; D is uncertain. The CDR3 consists of 12 residues. Trimming stripped 0 bases from V and 6 bases from J, with 6 bases between. Germline loops: CDR1 LNHNV, CDR2 YYDKDF (reference sequence).

The rearrangement links TRBV12-3 or TRBV12-4 to TRBJ1-2; TRBD1 matches at 8 bases. V dropped 5 bases and J dropped 7; count of bases not matched to a gene: 9. The length of the CDR3 is 14 residues. CDR3 nucleotides: TGTGCCAGCAGTCGGGTGAACAGGGGGACTGGCTACACCTTC. This gives the protein CASSRVNRGTGYTF.

As regards this clonotype: This may arise from a read error, as a much more abundant clone is one base away. The gene calls are TRBV6-5 and TRBJ2-1; tentatively, D is TRBD1 (6 bases). The J call is doubtful: the DNA matches TRBJ2-7 better. Germline CDR1 reads MNHEY; CDR2 reads SVGAGI. CDR3 length: 15 amino acids. The CDR3 nucleotides read TGTGCCAGCAGTTCGGGACAATCCTCCTACAATGAGCAGTACTTC. Translating it yields CASSSGQSSYNEQYF.

This clonotype has more than one count but fewer than ten. This rearrangement joins TRBV20-1 to TRBJ2-3; D is possibly TRBD2 (6 bases). CDR3 size: 12 residues. The germline gives CDR1 DFQATT, CDR2 SNEGSKA (reference sequence). Trimming pared 6 bases from V and 1 base from J, leaving 8 bases between. DNA for the CDR3: TGCAGTGCCGGGGGTGGCACAGATACGCAGTATTTT. Amino acids: CSAGGGTDTQYF.

This clonotype was seen a handful of times. The chain couples TRBV28 to TRBJ2-4; tentatively, D is TRBD2 (5 bases). The J call is uncertain, as TRBJ2-7 better fits the DNA end. CDR1 and CDR2 from the germline V gene are MDHEN and SYDVKM. The CDR3 spans 10 residues. The DNA of the CDR3 is TGTGCCACGAGGGCCTACGAGCAGTACTTC. It translates to CATRAYEQYF.

The chain combines TRBV18 with TRBJ2-1; 8 nucleotides line up with TRBD2. The CDR3 is 16 amino acids. Germline loops: CDR1 KGHSH, CDR2 LQKENI. V gave up 0 bases and J gave up 7 bases; unmatched junction bases: 8. As DNA, the CDR3 is TGTGCCAGCTCACCACCGAGCGGGAGTTTCGTGAATGAGCAGTTCTTC. This encodes CASSPPSGSFVNEQFF.

This clonotype has a handful of counts. V is TRBV28 and J is TRBJ1-2; D might be TRBD1 (5 bases). This CDR3 region has 15 residues. Germline CDR1 reads MDHEN; CDR2 reads SYDVKM. Deletions cut 4 bases from V and 4 bases from J, with 16 bases between. CDR3 amino acids: CASSSPSGGTYGYTF. The CDR3 nucleotides read TGTGCCAGCAGTTCCCCCTCGGGGGGGACCTATGGCTACACCTTC.

The rearrangement joins TRBV12-3 or TRBV12-4 to TRBJ1-2; 7 bases map to TRBD1. V dropped 4 bases and J dropped 8; count of bases not matched to a gene: 13. The CDR3 totals 15 residues. The CDR3 sequence is CASSSSSDRVSGYTF. CDR3 DNA: TGTGCCAGCAGTTCCTCCTCCGACAGGGTATCAGGCTACACCTTC.

To note about this clonotype: This sequence may be a read error, since a much larger clone differs from it by one base. The rearrangement uses TRBV7-9 and TRBJ2-1; perhaps TRBD2 as D (6 bases). The J call may be faulty, since TRBJ2-7 better matches the DNA end. CDR1 and CDR2 from the germline V gene are SEHNR and FQNEAQ (reference sequence). The CDR3 has 15 residues. CDR3 coding DNA: TGTGCCAGCAGCGCCCGGGGGAGCTCCTACAATGAGCAGTACTTC. Amino acids: CASSARGSSYNEQYF.

Only a few counts were recorded for this clonotype. This may come from a read error, since a much larger clone is one base off. The chain employs TRBV6-6 and TRBJ2-5; D gene unclear. The CDR3 spans 12 residues. Germline-derived CDR1 and CDR2 are MNHNY and SVGAGI (reference sequence). CDR3 in amino acids: CAGSLSAETQYF. In DNA, the CDR3 is TGTGCCGGCAGCCTCTCAGCGGAGACCCAGTACTTC.

This rearrangement joins TRBV11-2 to TRBJ2-1; the D is unclear. Trimming stripped 2 bases from V and 10 bases from J, with 12 bases between. Germline V gene lookup returns CDR1 SGHAT and CDR2 FQNNGV. CDR3 length: 13 residues. The CDR3 coding sequence is TGTGCCAGCAGCTTAAATCTAAAGAGGGAGCAGTTCTTC. Translating it yields CASSLNLKREQFF.

The V gene is TRBV4-1, the J gene TRBJ1-2, with D perhaps matching TRBD1 (6 bases). The germline CDR1 and CDR2 sequences are MGHRA and YSYEKL. V was pared by 1 base and J by 4 bases, with 13 bases between. CDR3 size: 15 residues. The CDR3 is CASSQGAGATYGYTF. The CDR3 DNA reads as TGCGCCAGCAGCCAAGGGGCAGGGGCCACCTATGGCTACACCTTC.

The chain employs TRBV7-2 and TRBJ2-7; 9 nucleotides match TRBD1. There are 15 residues in the CDR3. The junction had 5 bases not matched to a gene; V was cut back by 5 bases and J by 0 bases. Germline assignment: CDR1 SGHTA and CDR2 FQGNSA. The CDR3 DNA is TGTGCCAGCAGCCCAAGGGACAGGGCCTCCTACGAGCAGTACTTC. It yields the protein CASSPRDRASYEQYF.

This clonotype was seen only a few times. The V and J genes are TRBV5-1 and TRBJ1-2, with D unresolved. Germline V lookup: CDR1 SGHRS, CDR2 YFSETQ. Trimming pared 0 bases from V and 3 bases from J, leaving 9 bases between. This CDR3 region has 14 residues. CDR3 in amino acids: CASSLDGSDYGYTF. CDR3 coding DNA: TGCGCCAGCAGCTTGGATGGCTCCGACTATGGCTACACCTTC.

This clonotype turned up a few times. The chain uses TRBV12-3 or TRBV12-4 and TRBJ1-1; D is undetermined. The CDR3 runs 15 residues. V lost 6 bases and J 1 base, leaving 15 bases between the germline ends. The CDR3 DNA sequence: TGTGCCAGCAGCCCCAGAATCCGGGCGAACACTGAAGCTTTCTTT. It translates to CASSPRIRANTEAFF.

The chain links TRBV7-2 to TRBJ2-5; 10 bases match TRBD2. The DNA end is more similar to TRBJ2-7, so the J call may be wrong. Per germline, CDR1 SGHTA and CDR2 FQGNSA. The CDR3 sequence is 18 residues long. CDR3 residues: CASSFFGPASGSDYEQYF. CDR3 DNA sequence: TGTGCCAGCAGCTTTTTCGGTCCGGCTAGCGGGAGCGACTACGAGCAGTACTTC.

V gene TRBV28 combines with J gene TRBJ2-1; D is perhaps TRBD2 (6 bases). This CDR3 has 12 amino acids. V lost 6 bases, J lost 3 bases, and 6 bases lay in between. Germline V gene sequence: CDR1 MDHEN, CDR2 SYDVKM. This chain's CDR3 is CASRGLYNEQFF. The CDR3 DNA reads TGTGCCAGCAGGGGACTCTACAATGAGCAGTTCTTC.

This chain connects TRBV28 to TRBJ2-7; D not resolved. CDR3 length: 14 amino acids. Trimming cost V 3 bases and J 3 bases, with 12 bases left between them. The germline gives CDR1 MDHEN, CDR2 SYDVKM. For the CDR3, the DNA is TGTGCCAGCAGTTTTTCAAGCGCGATCTACGAGCAGTACTTC. Translating it yields CASSFSSAIYEQYF.

The rearrangement uses TRBV29-1 and TRBJ2-5; 10 nucleotides align to TRBD2. This CDR3 contains 12 residues. Germline V CDR1 and CDR2: SQVTM, ANQGSEA. Trimming removed 7 bases from V and 3 bases from J; junction bases left unmatched: 2. CDR3 nucleotides: TGCAGCGCAACTAGCGGGGAAGAGACCCAGTACTTC. Encoded protein: CSATSGEETQYF.

The CDR3 loop reads CSAGDRGGFGYTF. The CDR3, as DNA: TGCAGTGCCGGGGACAGGGGGGGCTTTGGCTACACCTTC. The chain has TRBV20-1 and TRBJ1-2; TRBD1 agrees at 11 bases. CDR1 and CDR2 from the germline V gene are DFQATT and SNEGSKA (reference sequence). V trimming: 6 bases; J trimming: 7 bases; junction bases outside the gene matches: 7. The CDR3 is 13 amino acids.

The chain uses TRBV7-2 and TRBJ2-5; TRBD2 matches 10 bases. The CDR3 has 13 residues. CDR1 is SGHTA and CDR2 is FQGNSA in the germline V gene. Trimming removed 7 bases from V and 2 bases from J; junction bases left unmatched: 1. Here the CDR3 DNA reads TGTGCCAGCAAACTAGCGGGGCAAGAGACCCAGTACTTC. It yields the protein CASKLAGQETQYF.

This clonotype was observed a handful of times. The genes are TRBV7-2 and TRBJ2-7; D perhaps matches TRBD1 (5 bases). Trimming removed 1 base at V and 2 bases at J, with 9 bases between. Germline V CDR1 and CDR2: SGHTA, FQGNSA. The CDR3 contains 14 residues. The chain's CDR3 is CASSLGRQPYEQYF. DNA for the CDR3: TGTGCCAGCAGCTTAGGGCGACAGCCCTACGAGCAGTACTTC.

Notes on this clonotype: This may come from a read error, since a much larger clone is one base off. This chain uses TRBV25-1 with TRBJ2-4; possibly TRBD2 for D (5 bases). V lost 4 bases and J lost 13, with 26 bases in between. The CDR3 length is 16 residues. Germline V gives CDR1 MGHDK, CDR2 SYGVNS. In nucleotides, the CDR3 is TGTGCCAGCAGTGCAGGTTCACTAGTGACGGCACTTGAGCAGTACTTC. Its protein product is CASSAGSLVTALEQYF. Together with reference TRBV25-1 and TRBJ2-4, the CDR3 gives the full variable domain: EADIYQTPRYLVIGTGKKITLECSQTMGHDKMYWYQQDPGMELHLIHYSYGVNSTEKGDLSSESTVSRIRTEHFPLTLESARPSHTSQYLCASSAGSLVTALEQYFGAGTRLSVL.

The rearrangement uses TRBV10-3 and TRBJ2-1; the match to TRBD1 covers 9 bases. Germline V gene sequence: CDR1 ENHRY, CDR2 SYGVKD. V trimming: 11 bases; J trimming: 10 bases; junction bases outside the gene matches: 9. This CDR3 spans 12 amino acids. CDR3 sequence: CAVGQGQHEQFF. CDR3 coding DNA: TGTGCCGTCGGACAGGGGCAGCACGAGCAGTTCTTC.